This T cell receptor (beta chain) derives from a study of beta chain features in type 1 diabetes. On the study more broadly: Comparable age, gender and cell yields were observed in patients relative to healthy donors.

Whole-study findings and limits: Type 1 diabetes patients had TCRB CDR3s that were shorter (moderately but significantly so) in all four CD4+ subsets. Relative to healthy donors, patients appeared to have naive, central memory and Treg TCRB repertoires that were more similar.

Central memory, naive, regulatory and stem cell-like memory CD4+ cells were sorted by CD45RO/CCR7/CD25/CD127/CD95/CD27. This clone was counted between two and nine times. Its antigen is undetermined. Germline V gene data show CDR1 as LGHNA and CDR2 as YNFKEQ. Trimming took 3 bases from V and 2 from J; bases not matched to a gene: 8. The CDR3 length is 16 residues. cDNA synthesis used the whole RNA isolate, giving expressed TCRB sequences. Sequencing was performed with immunoSEQ multiplex PCR; in TCRdb, only in-frame clones are kept and a portion is missing. The top ten hold roughly 0.019% of the sample, which has a few hundred thousand clones, about 15% seen once.

The receptor's source is a man aged 25-45 years with type 1 diabetes. Sequencing input: naive CD4+ T cells from blood. The V gene is TRBV4-2, the J gene TRBJ2-3; 7 nucleotides agree with TRBD2. The CDR3 coding sequence is TGTGCCAGCAGCCAGAGGTCGGGGACTACCACAGATACGCAGTATTTT. It is translated as CASSQRSGTTTDTQYF.